This T cell receptor (beta chain) was profiled in a study of blood T cell repertoires in COVID-19. Turning to the study itself: Donors in the United States, Italy and Spain gave samples during acute or convalescent COVID-19. Sources were T cells, B-cell-depleted T cells, or PBMCs; the material itself was cDNA or gDNA.

The CDR3 sequence is 15 residues long. The germline V gene encodes CDR1 MRHNA and CDR2 SNTAGT. The germline V and J ends were trimmed by 6 bases and 0 bases, with 15 bases remaining between them. Authors' data handling: Amplifying reference gene primers gave estimates of nucleated cell counts. Assay used: immunoSEQ multiplex PCR; TCRdb lists only in-frame clones, some missing. Clone size and the V and J calls come from that table; the DNA yielded D and trimming. The profile shows about 220,000 clones, around 80% of them singletons. This clonotype originated in a woman aged 65 to 85 with acute or convalescent COVID-19. The rearrangement uses TRBV6-4 and TRBJ2-7; D gene uncertain. Material for sequencing was peripheral blood. CDR3 protein: CASRDRGRSSYEQYF. The DNA of the CDR3 is TGTGCCAGCAGGGACCGCGGAAGAAGCTCCTACGAGCAGTACTTC.